The TCR beta chain described here comes from a study of blood T cell repertoires in COVID-19. Across the whole study: The study drew acute and convalescent COVID-19 samples from the United States, Italy and Spain. PBMCs, B-cell-depleted T cells, or T cells provided the cDNA or gDNA that made up the material.

Trimming stripped 6 bases from V and 3 bases from J, with 11 bases between. This CDR3 comprises 13 residues. Germline loops: CDR1 MNHEY, CDR2 SVGAGI. Per the original data handling: The assay estimated nucleated cells by amplifying reference gene primers. Clones were read by immunoSEQ multiplex PCR, and TCRdb kept only the in-frame ones, dropping some. Clonal size and the V and J genes are those of that table, whereas D and trimming came from the DNA. The table records over 350,000 clones, around 88% of them present only once. V and J are TRBV6-5 and TRBJ1-1; D uncertain. The origin of this receptor is a woman aged 25 to 45 with acute or convalescent COVID-19. Specimen: peripheral blood. The CDR3 bases are TGTGCCAGCAGCCGGCAGGTAGACACTGAAGCTTTCTTT. Translated, it gives CASSRQVDTEAFF.